The entry below describes one T cell receptor (beta chain). As yet, its antigen is unknown. Per germline, CDR1 PRHDT and CDR2 FYEKMQ (reference sequence). The CDR3 totals 19 residues. Germline trimming cut 0 bases from V and 5 bases from J; bases unmatched to any gene: 16. The data belong to a study of Tregs in tolerant kidney transplant recipients. Findings of the study overall: Donor-specific Treg expansion exceeded global Treg expansion in tolerant patients, suggesting antigen drive. Activated donor B cell expansion appeared to reveal the most relevant donor-specific TCRbeta repertoire. For some patients, primers changed over time, blocking nucleotide-level comparison.

Profiling relied on immunoSEQ multiplex PCR, and the TCRdb table lists in-frame clones only, not all of them. The profile shows some 66,000 clones, roughly 92% of them singletons. This specimen was CD8+ T cells from blood, taken before the transplant. The TCR sequence derives from a human donor who received a combined kidney and bone marrow transplant. This rearrangement joins TRBV13 to TRBJ2-1; TRBD2 matches at 7 bases. The CDR3 DNA reads TGTGCCAGCAGCTTAGGAACCCCAGGCGGGGGAGGACGGAACAATGAGCAGTTCTTC. This sequence encodes CASSLGTPGGGGRNNEQFF.